This T cell receptor beta chain came from a study of CD8 T cells in ankylosing spondylitis. The study, taken as a whole, reports: Some of the motif variants had earlier been found in reactive arthritis patients' fluid and blood.

The CDR3 extends over 14 amino acids. V lost 6 bases, J lost 5 bases, and 17 bases lay in between. This clonotype was recorded many times. Its antigen is unidentified. In TCRdb, the 5' RACE reads were re-called with MiXCR into one record per CDR3 protein. In the table there are some 180,000 distinct CDR3 sequences, 15% to 20% of which are singletons. The rearrangement links TRBV12-3 or TRBV12-4 to TRBJ2-7, with a weak D call TRBD1 (6 bases). This TCR was sampled from a male donor aged 5-29 years with ankylosing spondylitis or in good health (not recorded which). Input material: blood, either unsorted or a sorted T cell fraction (not recorded which). CDR3 bases: TGTGCCAGCAGCCTCCTGCCCCAGGGGAACGAGCAGTACTTC. Translating gives CASSLLPQGNEQYF.